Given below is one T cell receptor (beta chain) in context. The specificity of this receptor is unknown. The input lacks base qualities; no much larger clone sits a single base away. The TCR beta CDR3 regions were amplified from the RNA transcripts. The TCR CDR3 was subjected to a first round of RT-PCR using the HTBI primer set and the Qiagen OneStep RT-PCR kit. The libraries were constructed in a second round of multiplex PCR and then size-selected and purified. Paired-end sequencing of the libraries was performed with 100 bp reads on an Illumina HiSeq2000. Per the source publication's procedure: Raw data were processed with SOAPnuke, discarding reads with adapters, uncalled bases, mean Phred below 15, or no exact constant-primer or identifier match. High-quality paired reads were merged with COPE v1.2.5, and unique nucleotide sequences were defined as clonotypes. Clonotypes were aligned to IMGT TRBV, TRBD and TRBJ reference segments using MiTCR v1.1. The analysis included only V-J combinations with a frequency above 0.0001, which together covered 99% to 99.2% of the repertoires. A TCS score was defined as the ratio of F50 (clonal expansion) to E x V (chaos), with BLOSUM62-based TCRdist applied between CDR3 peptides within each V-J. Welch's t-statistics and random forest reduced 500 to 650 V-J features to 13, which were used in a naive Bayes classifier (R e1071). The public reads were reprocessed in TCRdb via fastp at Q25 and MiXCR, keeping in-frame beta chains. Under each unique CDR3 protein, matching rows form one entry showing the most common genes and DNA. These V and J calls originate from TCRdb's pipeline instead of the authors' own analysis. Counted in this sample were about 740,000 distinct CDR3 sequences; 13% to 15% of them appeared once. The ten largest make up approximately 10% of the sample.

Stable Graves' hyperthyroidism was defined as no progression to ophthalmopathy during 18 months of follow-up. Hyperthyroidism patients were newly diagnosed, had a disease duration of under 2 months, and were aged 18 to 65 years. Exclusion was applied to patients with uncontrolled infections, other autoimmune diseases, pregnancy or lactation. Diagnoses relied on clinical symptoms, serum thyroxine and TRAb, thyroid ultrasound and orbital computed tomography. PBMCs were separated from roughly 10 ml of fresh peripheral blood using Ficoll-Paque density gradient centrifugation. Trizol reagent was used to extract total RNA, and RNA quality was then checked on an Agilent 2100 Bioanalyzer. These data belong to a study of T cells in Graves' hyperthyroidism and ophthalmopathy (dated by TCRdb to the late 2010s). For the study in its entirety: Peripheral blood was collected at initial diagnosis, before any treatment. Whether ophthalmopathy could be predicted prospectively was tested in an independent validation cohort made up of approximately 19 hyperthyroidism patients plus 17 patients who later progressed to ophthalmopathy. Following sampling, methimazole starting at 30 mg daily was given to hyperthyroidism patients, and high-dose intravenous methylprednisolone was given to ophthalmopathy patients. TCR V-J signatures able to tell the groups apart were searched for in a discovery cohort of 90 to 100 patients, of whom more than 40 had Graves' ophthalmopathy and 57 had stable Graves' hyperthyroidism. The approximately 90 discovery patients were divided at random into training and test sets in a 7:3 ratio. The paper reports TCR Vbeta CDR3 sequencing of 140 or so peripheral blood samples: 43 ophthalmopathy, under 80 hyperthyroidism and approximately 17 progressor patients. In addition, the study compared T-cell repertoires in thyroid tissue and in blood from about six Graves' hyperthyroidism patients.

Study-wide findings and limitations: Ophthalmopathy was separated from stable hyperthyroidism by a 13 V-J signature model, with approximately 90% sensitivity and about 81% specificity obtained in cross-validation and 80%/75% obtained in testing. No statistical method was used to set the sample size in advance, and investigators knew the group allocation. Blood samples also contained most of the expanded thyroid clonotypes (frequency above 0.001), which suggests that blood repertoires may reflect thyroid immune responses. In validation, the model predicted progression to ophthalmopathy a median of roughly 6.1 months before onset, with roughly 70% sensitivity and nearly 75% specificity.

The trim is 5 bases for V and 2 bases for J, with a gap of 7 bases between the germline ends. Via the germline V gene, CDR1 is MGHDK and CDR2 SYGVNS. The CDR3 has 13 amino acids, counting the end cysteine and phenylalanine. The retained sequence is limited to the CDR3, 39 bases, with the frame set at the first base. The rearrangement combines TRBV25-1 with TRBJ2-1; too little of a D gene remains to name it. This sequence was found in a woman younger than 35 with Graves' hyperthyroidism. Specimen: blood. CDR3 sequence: CASSHPAYNEQFF. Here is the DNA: TGTGCCAGCAGTCACCCGGCCTACAATGAGCAGTTCTTC.